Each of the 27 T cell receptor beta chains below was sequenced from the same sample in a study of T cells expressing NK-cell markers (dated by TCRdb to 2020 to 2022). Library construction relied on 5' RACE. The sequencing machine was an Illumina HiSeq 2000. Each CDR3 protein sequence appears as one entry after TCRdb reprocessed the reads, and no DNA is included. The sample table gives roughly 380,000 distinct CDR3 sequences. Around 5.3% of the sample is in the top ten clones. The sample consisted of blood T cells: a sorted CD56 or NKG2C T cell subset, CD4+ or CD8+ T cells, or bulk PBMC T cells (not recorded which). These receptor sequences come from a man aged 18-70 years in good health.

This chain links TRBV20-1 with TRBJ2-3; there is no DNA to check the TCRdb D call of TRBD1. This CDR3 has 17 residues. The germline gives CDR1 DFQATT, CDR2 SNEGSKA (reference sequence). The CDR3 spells CSASDRVSGFYADTQYF.

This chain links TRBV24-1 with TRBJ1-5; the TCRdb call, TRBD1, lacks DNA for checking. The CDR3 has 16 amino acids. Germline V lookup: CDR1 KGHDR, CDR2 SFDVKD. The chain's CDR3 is CATSETGQGGNQPQHF.

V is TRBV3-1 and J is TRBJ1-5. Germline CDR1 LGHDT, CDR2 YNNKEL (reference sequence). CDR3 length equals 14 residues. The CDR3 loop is CASSHTVGDQPQHF.

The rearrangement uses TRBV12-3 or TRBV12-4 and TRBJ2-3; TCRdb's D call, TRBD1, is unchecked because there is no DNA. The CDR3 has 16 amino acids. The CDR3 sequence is CASRRRDGGAGDTQYF.

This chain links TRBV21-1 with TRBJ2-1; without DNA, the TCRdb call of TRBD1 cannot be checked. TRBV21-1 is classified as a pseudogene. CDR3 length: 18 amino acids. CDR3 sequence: CASSRLRSGDRAYNEQFF.

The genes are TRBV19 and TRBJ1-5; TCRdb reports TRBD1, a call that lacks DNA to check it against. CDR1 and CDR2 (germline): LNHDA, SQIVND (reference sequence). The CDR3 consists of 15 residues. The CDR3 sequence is CASSRRTGDIQPQHF.

The CDR3 is CASSVGEGSDTQYF. This chain uses TRBV9 with TRBJ2-3; lacking DNA, the TRBD1 call made by TCRdb goes unchecked. Germline V gene data show CDR1 as SGDLS and CDR2 as YYNGEE. This CDR3 contains 14 residues.

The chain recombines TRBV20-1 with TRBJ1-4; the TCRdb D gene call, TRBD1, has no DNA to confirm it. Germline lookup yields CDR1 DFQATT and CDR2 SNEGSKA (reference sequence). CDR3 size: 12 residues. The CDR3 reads CSARKQGDKLFF.

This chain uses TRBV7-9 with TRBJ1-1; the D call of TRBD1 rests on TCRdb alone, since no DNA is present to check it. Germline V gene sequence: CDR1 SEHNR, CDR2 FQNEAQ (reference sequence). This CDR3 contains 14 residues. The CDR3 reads CASSLQGARTEAFF. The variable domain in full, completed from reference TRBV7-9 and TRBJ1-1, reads DTGVSQNPRHKITKRGQNVTFRCDPISEHNRLYWYRQTLGQGPEFLTYFQNEAQLEKSRLLSDRFSAERPKGSFSTLEIQRTEQGDSAMYLCASSLQGARTEAFFGQGTRLTVV.

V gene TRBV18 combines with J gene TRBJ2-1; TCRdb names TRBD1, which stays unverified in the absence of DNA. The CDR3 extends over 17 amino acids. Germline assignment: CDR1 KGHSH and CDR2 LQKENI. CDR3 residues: CASSLLNTGGSNNEQFF.

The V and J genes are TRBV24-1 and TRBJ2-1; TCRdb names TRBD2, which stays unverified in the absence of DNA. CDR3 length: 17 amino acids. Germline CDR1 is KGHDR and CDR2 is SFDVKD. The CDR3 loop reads CATSLVRASGGMGEQFF.

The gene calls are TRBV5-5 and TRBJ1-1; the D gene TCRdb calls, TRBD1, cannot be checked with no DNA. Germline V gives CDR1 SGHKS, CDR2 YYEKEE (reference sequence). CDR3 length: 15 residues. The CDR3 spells CASIITWGQNTEAFF.

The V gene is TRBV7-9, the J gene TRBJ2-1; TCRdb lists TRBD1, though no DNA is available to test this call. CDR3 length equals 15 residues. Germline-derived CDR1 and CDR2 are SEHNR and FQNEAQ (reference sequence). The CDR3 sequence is CASKLGEGASDEQFF.

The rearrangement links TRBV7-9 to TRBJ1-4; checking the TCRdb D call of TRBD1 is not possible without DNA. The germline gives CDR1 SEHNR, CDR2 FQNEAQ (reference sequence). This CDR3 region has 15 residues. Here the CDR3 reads CASSQGWATNEKLFF.

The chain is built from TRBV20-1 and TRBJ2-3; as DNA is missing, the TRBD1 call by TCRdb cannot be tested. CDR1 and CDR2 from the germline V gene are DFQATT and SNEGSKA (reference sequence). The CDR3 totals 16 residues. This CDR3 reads CSARVASGGPTDTQYF.

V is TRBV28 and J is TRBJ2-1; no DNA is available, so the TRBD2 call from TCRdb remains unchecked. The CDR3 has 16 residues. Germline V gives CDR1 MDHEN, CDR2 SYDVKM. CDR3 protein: CASRAGLMSSYNEQFF.

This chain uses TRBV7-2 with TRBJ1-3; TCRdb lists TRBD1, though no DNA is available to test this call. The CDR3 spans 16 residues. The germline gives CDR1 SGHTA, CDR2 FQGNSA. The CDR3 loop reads CASSPQTGASGNTIYF.

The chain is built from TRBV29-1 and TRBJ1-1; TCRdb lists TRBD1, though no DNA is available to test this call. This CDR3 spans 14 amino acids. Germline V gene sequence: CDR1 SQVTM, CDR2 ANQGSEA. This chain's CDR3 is CSVLSRQGSTEAFF.

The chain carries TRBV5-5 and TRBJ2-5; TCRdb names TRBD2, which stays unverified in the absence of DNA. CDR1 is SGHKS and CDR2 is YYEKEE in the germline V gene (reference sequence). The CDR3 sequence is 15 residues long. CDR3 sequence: CASRSGPDLGETQYF. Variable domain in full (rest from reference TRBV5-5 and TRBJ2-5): DAGVTQSPTHLIKTRGQQVTLRCSPISGHKSVSWYQQVLGQGPQFIFQYYEKEERGRGNFPDRFSARQFPNYSSELNVNALLLGDSALYLCASRSGPDLGETQYFGPGTRLLVL.

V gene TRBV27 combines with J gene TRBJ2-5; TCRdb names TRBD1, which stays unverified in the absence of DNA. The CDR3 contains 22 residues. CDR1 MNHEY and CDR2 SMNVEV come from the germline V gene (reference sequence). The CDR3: CASSLSIGAAVHRGSYQETQYF.

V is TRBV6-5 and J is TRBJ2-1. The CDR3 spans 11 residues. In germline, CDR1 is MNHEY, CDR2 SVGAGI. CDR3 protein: CATNLLGEQFF.

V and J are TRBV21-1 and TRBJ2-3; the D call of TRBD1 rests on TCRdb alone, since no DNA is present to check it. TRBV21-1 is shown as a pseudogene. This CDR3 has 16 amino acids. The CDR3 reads CASSSSDRLSTDTQYF.

CDR3 in amino acids: CASSPRAGGITDTQYF. The V gene is TRBV18, the J gene TRBJ2-3; the D call of TRBD1 rests on TCRdb alone, since no DNA is present to check it. Germline values: CDR1 KGHSH, CDR2 LQKENI. This CDR3 region has 16 residues. Using reference TRBV18 and TRBJ2-3 for the parts outside the CDR3, the full variable domain is NAGVMQNPRHLVRRRGQEARLRCSPMKGHSHVYWYRQLPEEGLKFMVYLQKENIIDESGMPKERFSAEFPKEGPSILRIQQVVRGDSAAYFCASSPRAGGITDTQYFGPGTRLTVL.

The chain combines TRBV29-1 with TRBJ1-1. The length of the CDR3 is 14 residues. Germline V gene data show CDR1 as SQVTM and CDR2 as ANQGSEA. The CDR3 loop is CSVIWEGRNTEAFF.

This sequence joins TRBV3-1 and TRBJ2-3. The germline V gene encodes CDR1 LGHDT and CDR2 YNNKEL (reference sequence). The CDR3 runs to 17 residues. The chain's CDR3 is CASSQAGRGDFTDTQYF.

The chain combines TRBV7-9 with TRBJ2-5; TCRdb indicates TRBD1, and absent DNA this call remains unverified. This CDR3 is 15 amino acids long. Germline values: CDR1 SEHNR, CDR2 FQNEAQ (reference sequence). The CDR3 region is CASTSWDRGPETQYF.

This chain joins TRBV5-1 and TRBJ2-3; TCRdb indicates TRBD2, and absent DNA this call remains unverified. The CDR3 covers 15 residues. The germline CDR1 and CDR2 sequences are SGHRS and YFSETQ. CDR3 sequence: CASSVSGGHTDTQYF.